This T cell receptor beta chain is drawn from a study of CD8 T cells in Susac syndrome. Study findings and constraints: That the number of individuals in its TCR sequencing and HLA analysis was relatively small was acknowledged by the study.

The RNA, about 0.5 to 1 ug, was put through reverse transcription using random hexamers. Amplification of TCR beta CDR3 spanned 54 Vbeta and 13 Jbeta via immunoSEQ multiplex PCR. TCRdb called the immunoSEQ multiplex PCR reads again in MiXCR, with one record for every CDR3 protein. Among about 160,000 distinct CDR3 sequences listed, roughly nine tenths were seen once. While serving as controls, healthy donors were matched for age and sex. The TEMRA cells underwent FACS enrichment, while the CD8+ and CD4+ T cells underwent negative isolation. Germline assignment: CDR1 SQVTM and CDR2 ANQGSEA. The CDR3 sequence is 12 residues long. The V gene lost 4 bases and the J gene lost 4 bases, with 10 bases spanning the gap. Details on this clonotype: Its antigen remains unidentified.

Sequencing was done on a sample of CD4+ T cells from PBMCs. J is TRBJ1-1 and V is TRBV29-1; TRBD1 is a possible D gene (6 bases). The clonotype originates from a human donor in good health. Written as DNA, the CDR3 is TGCAGCGTTGTACGAGGGGGCACTGAAGCTTTCTTT. This encodes CSVVRGGTEAFF.